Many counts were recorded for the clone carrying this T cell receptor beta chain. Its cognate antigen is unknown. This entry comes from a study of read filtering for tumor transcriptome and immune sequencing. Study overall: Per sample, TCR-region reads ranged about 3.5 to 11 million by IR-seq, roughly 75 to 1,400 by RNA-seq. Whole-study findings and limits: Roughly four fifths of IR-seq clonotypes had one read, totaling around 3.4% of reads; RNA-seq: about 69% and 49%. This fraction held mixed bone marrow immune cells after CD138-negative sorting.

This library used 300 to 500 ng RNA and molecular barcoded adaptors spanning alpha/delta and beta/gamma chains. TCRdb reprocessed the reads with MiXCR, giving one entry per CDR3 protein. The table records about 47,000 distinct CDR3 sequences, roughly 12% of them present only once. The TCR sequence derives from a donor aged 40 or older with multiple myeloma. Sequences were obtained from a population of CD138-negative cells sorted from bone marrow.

The CDR3 coding sequence is TGTGCCAGTCTCCTTAGGAGGGGGACAGACCAAGAGACCCAGTACTTC. Translating gives CASLLRRGTDQETQYF. The chain is built from TRBV7-9 and TRBJ2-5; the D gene is possibly TRBD1 (7 bases). The CDR3 is 16 residues long. CDR1 is SEHNR, CDR2 FQNEAQ, per germline (reference sequence). The ends were cut back, 9 bases at V and 0 bases at J, with 20 bases in the middle.